The table lists the clone carrying this TCR beta chain with a few counts. The target antigen is unknown. The data originate from a study of T-cell memory formation after mild COVID-19. Study-wide results and caveats: CD4+ bias marked clones expanding day 15 to 37, unlike balanced contracting clones. That cross-reactive memory joined was suggested by some responding clones appearing in pre-infection memory.

One entry per CDR3 protein results from TCRdb running MiXCR on the 5' RACE reads. The sample consists of hundreds of thousands of distinct CDR3 sequences, about 20% of them appearing once. With 3 bases clipped from V and 10 bases from J, the junction kept 12 bases outside the gene matches. There are 15 residues in the CDR3. From germline, CDR1 is SEHNR and CDR2 FQNEAQ (reference sequence). The V gene is TRBV7-9, the J gene TRBJ1-1; TRBD1 aligns across 9 bases. The sequenced material came from PBMCs or a T cell subset sorted from them (not recorded which). The TCR sequence derives from a man between 18 and 35 years old who had mild COVID-19 (a few samples of this study predate the infection). Cell type and time point are not known. In DNA form, the CDR3 reads TGTGCCAGCAGCTTCCACAGGGGGCGATTTCTAGGAGCTTTCTTT. Encoded protein: CASSFHRGRFLGAFF.